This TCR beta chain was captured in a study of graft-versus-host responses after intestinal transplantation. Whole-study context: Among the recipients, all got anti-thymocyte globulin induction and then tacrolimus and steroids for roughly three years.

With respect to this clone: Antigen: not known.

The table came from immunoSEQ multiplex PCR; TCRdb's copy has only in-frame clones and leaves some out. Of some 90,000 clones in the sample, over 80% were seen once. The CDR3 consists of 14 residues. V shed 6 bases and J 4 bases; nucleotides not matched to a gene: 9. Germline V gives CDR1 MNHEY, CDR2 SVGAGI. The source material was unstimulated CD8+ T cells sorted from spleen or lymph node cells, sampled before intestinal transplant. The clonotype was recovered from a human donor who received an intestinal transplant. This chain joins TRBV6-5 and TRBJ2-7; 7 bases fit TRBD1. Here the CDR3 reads CASRQGTERYEQYF. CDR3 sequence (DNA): TGTGCCAGCAGACAAGGGACAGAACGATACGAGCAGTACTTC.